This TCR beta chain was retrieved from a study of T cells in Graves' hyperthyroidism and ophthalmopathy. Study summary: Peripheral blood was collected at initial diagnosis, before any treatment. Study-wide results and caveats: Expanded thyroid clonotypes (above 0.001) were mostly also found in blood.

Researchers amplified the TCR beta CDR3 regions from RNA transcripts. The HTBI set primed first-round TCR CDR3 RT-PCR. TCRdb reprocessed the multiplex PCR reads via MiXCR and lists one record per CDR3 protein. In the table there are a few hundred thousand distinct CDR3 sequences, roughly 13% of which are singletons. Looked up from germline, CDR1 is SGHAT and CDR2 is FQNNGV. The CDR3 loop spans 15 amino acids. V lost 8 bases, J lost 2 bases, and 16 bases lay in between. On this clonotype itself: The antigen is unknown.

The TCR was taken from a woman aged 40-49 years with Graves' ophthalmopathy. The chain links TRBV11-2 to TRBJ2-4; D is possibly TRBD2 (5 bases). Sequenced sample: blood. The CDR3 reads CASSRGLPSKNIQYF. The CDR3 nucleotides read TGTGCCAGCTCGCGAGGGTTACCTTCCAAAAACATTCAGTACTTC. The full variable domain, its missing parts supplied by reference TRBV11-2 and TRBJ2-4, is EAGVAQSPRYKIIEKRQSVAFWCNPISGHATLYWYQQILGQGPKLLIQFQNNGVVDDSQLPKDRFSAERLKGVDSTLKIQPAKLEDSAVYLCASSRGLPSKNIQYFGAGTRLSVL.